This T cell receptor beta chain appears in the sequencing data of a study of OX40 agonist ivuxolimab in advanced cancers. Overall study context: Patients were dosed intravenously with ivuxolimab at 0.01 to 10 mg/kg every 2 weeks.

The V segment lost 5 bases and the J segment 2 bases; nucleotides outside the gene matches: 12. Germline V gene sequence: CDR1 MDHEN, CDR2 SYDVKM. CDR3 length equals 17 residues. Profiling relied on immunoSEQ multiplex PCR, and the TCRdb table lists in-frame clones only, not all of them. The top ten clones hold almost 4% of a sample with about 60,000 clones, about 86% of them seen once. It was autoimmune disease history or systemic immunosuppression that excluded patients. The V call is TRBV28, the J call TRBJ1-5; 7 bases agree with TRBD1. Here the sequenced sample was CD4+ or CD8+ T cells sorted from blood, taken in a trial of the OX40 agonist ivuxolimab. This clonotype was obtained from an adult with an advanced solid tumor such as melanoma, head and neck, liver or kidney cancer. Here the CDR3 DNA reads TGTGCCAGCAGTGAATCAGGGGGGCTGGGGGGCAATCAGCCCCAGCATTTT. This translates into CASSESGGLGGNQPQHF.